The 13 T cell receptor beta chains below all came from one sample that was sequenced in a study of OX40 agonist ivuxolimab in advanced cancers. This table comes from immunoSEQ multiplex PCR, and its TCRdb copy is limited to in-frame clones, with some not included. The sample contains fewer than 6,000 clones, 85% to 90% of which appear only once. The source was CD4+ or CD8+ T cells sorted from blood, collected in a trial of the OX40 agonist ivuxolimab. These receptor sequences come from an adult with an advanced solid tumor such as melanoma, head and neck, liver or kidney cancer.

The V and J genes are TRBV5-1 and TRBJ2-5; D perhaps matches TRBD2 (6 bases). Per the germline V gene, CDR1 is SGHRS and CDR2 is YFSETQ. Trimming stripped 0 bases from V and 5 bases from J, with 11 bases between. The CDR3 totals 14 residues. The CDR3, as DNA: TGCGCCAGCAGCTTGGCCGGGGGATGGGAGACCCAGTACTTC. Amino acid sequence: CASSLAGGWETQYF.

The gene calls are TRBV25-1 and TRBJ1-2; no clear D. This CDR3 comprises 15 residues. Looked up from germline, CDR1 is MGHDK and CDR2 is SYGVNS. V lost 2 bases and J lost 0, with 10 bases in between. The CDR3: CASSEGRLANYGYTF. Written as DNA, the CDR3 is TGTGCCAGCAGTGAAGGACGCCTAGCTAACTATGGCTACACCTTC.

V is TRBV13 and J is TRBJ1-4; D is perhaps TRBD1 (5 bases). Trimming cost V 5 bases and J 5 bases, with 12 bases left between them. CDR1 and CDR2 (germline): PRHDT, FYEKMQ (reference sequence). There are 14 residues in the CDR3. The CDR3 coding sequence is TGTGCCAGCAGCAACCGGGACGGAAATGAAAAACTGTTTTTT. Translation: CASSNRDGNEKLFF.

This clone was seen more than once but under ten times. The CDR3 reads CASSHLTGPNQPQHF. As DNA, the CDR3 is TGCGCCAGCAGCCACCTTACAGGGCCGAATCAGCCCCAGCATTTT. V is TRBV4-1 and J is TRBJ1-5; D may be TRBD1 (6 bases). Trimming removed 3 bases at V and 4 bases at J, with 13 bases between. Per the germline V gene, CDR1 is MGHRA and CDR2 is YSYEKL. This CDR3 spans 15 amino acids.

The chain combines TRBV7-2 with TRBJ2-7; TRBD2 matches at 10 bases. The trim removed 5 bases at V and 2 bases at J, leaving 6 bases unmatched. Per the germline V gene, CDR1 is SGHTA and CDR2 is FQGNSA. There are 15 residues in the CDR3. The CDR3 protein is CASSGTSGTTYEQYF. CDR3 coding DNA: TGTGCCAGCAGCGGAACTAGCGGGACAACCTACGAGCAGTACTTC.

The J gene is TRBJ2-5, the V gene TRBV29-1; D could derive from TRBD1 or TRBD2 (5 bases each). CDR1 is SQVTM, CDR2 ANQGSEA, per germline. The CDR3 length is 13 residues. V lost 5 bases and J lost 2, with 12 bases in between. This CDR3 reads CSVQRGGQETQYF. CDR3 nucleotide sequence: TGCAGCGTTCAAAGGGGCGGGCAAGAGACCCAGTACTTC.

This rearrangement joins TRBV27 to TRBJ2-3, with TRBD1 matching 10 bases. The germline V gene has CDR1 MNHEY and CDR2 SMNVEV (reference sequence). This CDR3 has 16 residues. Germline trimming cut 3 bases from V and 5 bases from J; bases unmatched to any gene: 8. The CDR3 nucleotides read TGTGCCAGCAGTTTTGGACCTGGGACAGGGGAAGATACGCAGTATTTT. Its protein is CASSFGPGTGEDTQYF.

The chain combines TRBV27 with TRBJ1-1; D possibly corresponds to TRBD1 (6 bases). CDR1 is MNHEY and CDR2 is SMNVEV in the germline V gene (reference sequence). The V end was cut by 5 bases, the J end by 5 bases, with 18 bases between. CDR3 size: 15 residues. The CDR3 spells CASSRGGGGFTEAFF. In nucleotides, the CDR3 is TGTGCCAGCAGTCGCGGGGGGGGCGGGTTTACTGAAGCTTTCTTT.

The chain uses TRBV12-5 and TRBJ2-1; perhaps TRBD2 as D (5 bases). The germline V gene encodes CDR1 LGHNT and CDR2 FRNRAP. V was cut by 3 bases and J by 0 bases, with 15 bases left in between. The CDR3 length is 17 residues. CDR3 sequence: CASGFNPREASYNEQFF. For the CDR3, the DNA is TGTGCTAGTGGTTTTAATCCGAGGGAAGCCTCCTACAATGAGCAGTTCTTC.

In this sample, this clone turned up once. The rearrangement uses TRBV6-1 and TRBJ2-7; 7 bases line up with TRBD2. Trimming cost V 0 bases and J 0 bases; bases outside gene matches: 2. Germline V CDR1 and CDR2: MNHNS, SASEGT. The CDR3 sequence is 15 residues long. The CDR3: CASSEASGNSYEQYF. The CDR3 coding sequence is TGTGCCAGCAGTGAAGCGAGCGGGAACTCCTACGAGCAGTACTTC.

The chain couples TRBV7-2 to TRBJ2-7; no definite D call. The V gene's germline CDR1 is SGHTA and CDR2 FQGNSA. This CDR3 region has 13 residues. Trimming removed 5 bases from V and 1 base from J, with 9 bases in between. The CDR3 sequence: CASSPPTSYEQYF. CDR3 DNA: TGTGCCAGCAGCCCACCCACATCCTACGAGCAGTACTTC.

V is TRBV7-9 and J is TRBJ1-2; D call uncertain. Trimming removed 7 bases from V and 1 base from J, with 10 bases in between. The CDR3 extends over 13 amino acids. From germline, CDR1 is SEHNR and CDR2 FQNEAQ (reference sequence). The CDR3 is CASTQGINYGYTF. DNA for the CDR3: TGTGCCAGCACCCAAGGAATTAACTATGGCTACACCTTC. The full variable domain, with the rest looked up from reference TRBV7-9 and TRBJ1-2, is DTGVSQNPRHKITKRGQNVTFRCDPISEHNRLYWYRQTLGQGPEFLTYFQNEAQLEKSRLLSDRFSAERPKGSFSTLEIQRTEQGDSAMYLCASTQGINYGYTFGSGTRLTVV.

The chain is built from TRBV2 and TRBJ2-1, with 9 bases that match TRBD1. The V gene end was trimmed by 5 bases and the J gene end by 7 bases; junction bases not matched to a gene: 3. Germline CDR1 reads SNHLY; CDR2 reads FYNNEI. The CDR3 runs 13 residues. The CDR3 reads CASSSGTGNEQFF. The CDR3 nucleotides read TGTGCCAGCAGTTCCGGGACAGGGAATGAGCAGTTCTTC.